This T cell receptor beta chain derives from a study of T cells in Graves' hyperthyroidism and ophthalmopathy. This clonotype was observed at least ten times. Antigen specificity is unknown. The CDR3 consists of 13 residues. Unmatched junction bases numbered 4, after V lost 6 bases and J lost 2 bases. From germline, CDR1 is SQVTM and CDR2 ANQGSEA. Whole-study results and caveats: By a 13 V-J model, ophthalmopathy was set apart from stable hyperthyroidism. Most thyroid clonotypes that were expanded above 0.001 also turned up in blood.

What was amplified from RNA transcripts were TCR beta CDR3 regions. HTBI primers were used for first-round RT-PCR of the TCR CDR3. In TCRdb, the multiplex PCR reads were re-called with MiXCR into one record per CDR3 protein. The sample holds some 620,000 distinct CDR3 sequences, 15% to 20% seen once. Sequenced material: blood. This sequence originates from a young woman with Graves' hyperthyroidism. The rearrangement links TRBV29-1 to TRBJ1-1; 9 nucleotides line up with TRBD1. The CDR3 DNA reads as TGCAGCGTGTGGGGACAGGGTAACACTGAAGCTTTCTTT. Encoded protein: CSVWGQGNTEAFF.